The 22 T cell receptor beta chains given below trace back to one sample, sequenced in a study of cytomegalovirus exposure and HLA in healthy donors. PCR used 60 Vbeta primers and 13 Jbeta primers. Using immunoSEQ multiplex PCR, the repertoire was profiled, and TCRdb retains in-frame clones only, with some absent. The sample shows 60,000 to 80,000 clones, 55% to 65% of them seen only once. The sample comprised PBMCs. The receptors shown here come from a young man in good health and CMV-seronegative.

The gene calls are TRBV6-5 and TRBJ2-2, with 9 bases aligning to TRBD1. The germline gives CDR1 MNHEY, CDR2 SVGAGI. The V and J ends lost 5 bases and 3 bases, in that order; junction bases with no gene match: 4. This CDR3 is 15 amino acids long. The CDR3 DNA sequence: TGTGCCAGCAGTGCGGGACAGGGACACACCGGGGAGCTGTTTTTT. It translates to CASSAGQGHTGELFF.

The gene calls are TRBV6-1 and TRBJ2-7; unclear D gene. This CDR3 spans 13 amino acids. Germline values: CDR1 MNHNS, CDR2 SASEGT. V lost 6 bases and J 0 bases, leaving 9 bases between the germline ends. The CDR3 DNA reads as TGTGCCAGCAGGCCGGTTACCTCCTACGAGCAGTACTTC. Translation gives CASRPVTSYEQYF.

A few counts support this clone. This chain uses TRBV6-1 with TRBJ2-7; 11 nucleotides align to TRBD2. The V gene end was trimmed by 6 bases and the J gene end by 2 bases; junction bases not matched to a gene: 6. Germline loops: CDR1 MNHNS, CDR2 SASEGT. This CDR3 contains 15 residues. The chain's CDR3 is CASSVGTSGPYEQYF. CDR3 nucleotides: TGTGCCAGCAGCGTCGGGACTAGCGGACCCTACGAGCAGTACTTC.

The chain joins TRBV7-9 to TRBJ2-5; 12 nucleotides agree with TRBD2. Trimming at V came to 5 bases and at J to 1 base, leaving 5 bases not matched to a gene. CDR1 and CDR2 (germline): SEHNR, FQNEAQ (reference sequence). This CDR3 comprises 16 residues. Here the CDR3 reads CASSPRLAGVQETQYF. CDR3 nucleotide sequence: TGTGCCAGCAGCCCCCGACTAGCGGGGGTCCAAGAGACCCAGTACTTC.

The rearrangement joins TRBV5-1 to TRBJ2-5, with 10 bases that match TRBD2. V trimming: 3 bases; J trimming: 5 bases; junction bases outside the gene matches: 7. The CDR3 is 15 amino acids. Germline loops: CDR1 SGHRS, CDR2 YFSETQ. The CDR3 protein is CASSSVAGGLETQYF. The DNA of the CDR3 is TGCGCCAGCAGCTCAGTAGCGGGGGGTTTGGAGACCCAGTACTTC. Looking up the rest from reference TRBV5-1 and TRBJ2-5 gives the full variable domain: KAGVTQTPRYLIKTRGQQVTLSCSPISGHRSVSWYQQTPGQGLQFLFEYFSETQRNKGNFPGRFSGRQFSNSRSEMNVSTLELGDSALYLCASSSVAGGLETQYFGPGTRLLVL.

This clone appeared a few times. The CDR3: CASSPNSNQPQHF. The CDR3 DNA is TGTGCCAGCTCACCCAATAGCAATCAGCCCCAGCATTTT. V gene TRBV18 combines with J gene TRBJ1-5, with D unclear. There are 13 residues in the CDR3. Germline V gene lookup returns CDR1 KGHSH and CDR2 LQKENI. V gave up 3 bases and J gave up 0 bases, with 3 bases separating them.

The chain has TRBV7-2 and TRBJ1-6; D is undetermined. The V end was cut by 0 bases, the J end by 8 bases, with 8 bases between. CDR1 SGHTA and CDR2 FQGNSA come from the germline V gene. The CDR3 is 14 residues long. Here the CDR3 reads CASSLAVGYSPLHF. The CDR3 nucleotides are TGTGCCAGCAGCTTAGCAGTCGGTTATTCACCCCTCCACTTT.

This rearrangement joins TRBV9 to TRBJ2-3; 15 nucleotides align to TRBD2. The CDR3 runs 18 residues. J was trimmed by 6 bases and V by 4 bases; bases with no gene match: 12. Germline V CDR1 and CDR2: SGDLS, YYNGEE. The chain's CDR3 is CASSLQGTSGGLLDTQYF. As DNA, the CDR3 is TGTGCCAGCAGCCTCCAAGGGACTAGCGGGGGGTTGTTGGATACGCAGTATTTT.

The CDR3 region has the DNA TGTGCCAGCAGCTACCGACAGGGGCAATCCTACGAGCAGTACTTC. This sequence encodes CASSYRQGQSYEQYF. V is TRBV7-9 and J is TRBJ2-7, with TRBD1 matching over 8 bases. With 4 bases clipped from V and 1 base from J, the junction kept 6 bases outside the gene matches. Germline CDR1 reads SEHNR; CDR2 reads FQNEAQ (reference sequence). The CDR3 totals 15 residues.

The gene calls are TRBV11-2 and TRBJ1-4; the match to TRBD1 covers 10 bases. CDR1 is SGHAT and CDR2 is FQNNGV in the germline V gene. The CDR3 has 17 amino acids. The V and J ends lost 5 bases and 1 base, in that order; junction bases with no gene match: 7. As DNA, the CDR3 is TGTGCCAGCAGCCGGACAGGGGGATTGGTAACTAATGAAAAACTGTTTTTT. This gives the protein CASSRTGGLVTNEKLFF.

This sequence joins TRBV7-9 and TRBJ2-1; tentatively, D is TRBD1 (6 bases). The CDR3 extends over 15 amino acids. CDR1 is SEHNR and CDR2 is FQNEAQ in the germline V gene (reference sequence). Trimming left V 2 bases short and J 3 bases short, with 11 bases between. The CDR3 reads CASSLRQDNYNEQFF. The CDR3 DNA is TGTGCCAGCAGCTTACGACAGGACAACTACAATGAGCAGTTCTTC.

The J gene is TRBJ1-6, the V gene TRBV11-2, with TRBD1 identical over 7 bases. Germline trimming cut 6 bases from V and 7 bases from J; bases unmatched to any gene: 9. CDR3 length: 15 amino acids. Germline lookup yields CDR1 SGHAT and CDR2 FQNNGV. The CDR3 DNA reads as TGTGCCAGCAGAACCTCCGGGACAGCGAATTCACCCCTCCACTTT. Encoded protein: CASRTSGTANSPLHF. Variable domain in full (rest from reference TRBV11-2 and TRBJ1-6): EAGVAQSPRYKIIEKRQSVAFWCNPISGHATLYWYQQILGQGPKLLIQFQNNGVVDDSQLPKDRFSAERLKGVDSTLKIQPAKLEDSAVYLCASRTSGTANSPLHFGNGTRLTVT.

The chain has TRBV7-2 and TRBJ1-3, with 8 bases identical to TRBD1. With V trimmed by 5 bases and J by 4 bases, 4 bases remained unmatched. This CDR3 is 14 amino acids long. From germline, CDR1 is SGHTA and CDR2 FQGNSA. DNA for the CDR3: TGTGCCAGCAGCCCGGGACAGGAAGGAAACACCATATATTTT. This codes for CASSPGQEGNTIYF.

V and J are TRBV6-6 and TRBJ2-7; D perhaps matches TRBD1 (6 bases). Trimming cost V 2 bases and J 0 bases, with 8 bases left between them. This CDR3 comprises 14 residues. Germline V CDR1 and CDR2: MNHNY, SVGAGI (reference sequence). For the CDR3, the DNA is TGTGCCAGCAGTTACCCAGGGGTCTCCTACGAGCAGTACTTC. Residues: CASSYPGVSYEQYF.

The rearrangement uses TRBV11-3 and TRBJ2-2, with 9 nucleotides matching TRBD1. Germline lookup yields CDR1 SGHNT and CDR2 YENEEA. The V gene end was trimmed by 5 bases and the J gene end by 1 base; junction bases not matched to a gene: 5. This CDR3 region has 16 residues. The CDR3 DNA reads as TGTGCCAGCAGCCCCCGGACAGGGGAGAACACCGGGGAGCTGTTTTTT. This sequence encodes CASSPRTGENTGELFF.

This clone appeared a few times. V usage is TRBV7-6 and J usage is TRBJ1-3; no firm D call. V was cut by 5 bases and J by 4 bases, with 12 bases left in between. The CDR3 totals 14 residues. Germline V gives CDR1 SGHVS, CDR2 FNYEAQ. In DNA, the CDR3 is TGTGCCAGCAGCCGATCGGGGTCCGGAAACACCATATATTTT. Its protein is CASSRSGSGNTIYF.

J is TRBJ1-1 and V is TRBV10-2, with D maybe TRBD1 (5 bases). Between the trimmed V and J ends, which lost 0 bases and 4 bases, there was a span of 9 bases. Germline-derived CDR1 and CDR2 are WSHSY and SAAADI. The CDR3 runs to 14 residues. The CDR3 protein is CASSESQGSTEAFF. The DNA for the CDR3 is TGCGCCAGCAGTGAGTCCCAGGGATCCACTGAAGCTTTCTTT.

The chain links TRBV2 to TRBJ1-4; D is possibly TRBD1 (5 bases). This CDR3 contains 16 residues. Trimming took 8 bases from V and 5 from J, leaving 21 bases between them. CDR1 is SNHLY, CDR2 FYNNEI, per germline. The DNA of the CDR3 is TGTGCCAGCTGTCCGAGACAGCCAGCCCTGAATGAAAAACTGTTTTTT. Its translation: CASCPRQPALNEKLFF. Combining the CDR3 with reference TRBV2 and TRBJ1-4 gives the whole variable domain EPEVTQTPSHQVTQMGQEVILRCVPISNHLYFYWYRQILGQKVEFLVSFYNNEISEKSEIFDDQFSVERPDGSNFTLKIRSTKLEDSAMYFCASCPRQPALNEKLFFGSGTQLSVL.

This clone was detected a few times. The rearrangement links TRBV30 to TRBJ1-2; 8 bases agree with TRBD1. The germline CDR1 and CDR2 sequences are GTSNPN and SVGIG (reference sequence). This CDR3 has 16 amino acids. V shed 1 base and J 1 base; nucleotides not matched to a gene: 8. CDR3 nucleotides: TGTGCCTGGAGTGACAGGGGGATGCCGTATAACTATGGCTACACCTTC. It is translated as CAWSDRGMPYNYGYTF. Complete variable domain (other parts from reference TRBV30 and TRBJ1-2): SQTIHQWPATLVQPVGSPLSLECTVEGTSNPNLYWYRQAAGRGLQLLFYSVGIGQISSEVPQNLSASRPQDRQFILSSKKLLLSDSGFYLCAWSDRGMPYNYGYTFGSGTRLTVV.

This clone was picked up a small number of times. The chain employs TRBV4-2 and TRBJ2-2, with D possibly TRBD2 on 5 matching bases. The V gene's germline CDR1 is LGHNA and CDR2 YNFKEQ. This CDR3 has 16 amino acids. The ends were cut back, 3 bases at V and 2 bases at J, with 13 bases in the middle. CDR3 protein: CASSHGEGANTGELFF. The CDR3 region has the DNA TGTGCCAGCAGCCACGGTGAGGGAGCCAACACCGGGGAGCTGTTTTTT.

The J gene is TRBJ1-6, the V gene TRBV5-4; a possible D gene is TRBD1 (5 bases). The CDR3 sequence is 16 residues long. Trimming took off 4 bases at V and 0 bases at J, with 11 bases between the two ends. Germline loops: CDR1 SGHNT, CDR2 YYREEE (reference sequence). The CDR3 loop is CASSTTQVSYNSPLHF. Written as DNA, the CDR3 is TGTGCCAGCAGCACTACACAGGTCTCCTATAATTCACCCCTCCACTTT.

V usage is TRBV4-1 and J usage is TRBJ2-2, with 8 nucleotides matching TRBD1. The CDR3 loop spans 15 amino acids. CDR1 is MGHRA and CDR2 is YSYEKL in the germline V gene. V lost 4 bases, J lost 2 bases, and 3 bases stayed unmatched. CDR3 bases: TGCGCCAGCAGCCTAGGGACAGGTAACACCGGGGAGCTGTTTTTT. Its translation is CASSLGTGNTGELFF.